The rows below give T cell receptor beta chains drawn from one sample of a study of T cell repertoires in ileal Crohn's disease. Libraries were prepared by immunoSEQ multiplex PCR; TCRdb keeps only in-frame clonotypes and omits some of them. This table holds about 15,000 clones, around 78% found once. Source material: ileal tissue. The receptors were sampled from an adult with Crohn's disease. Each CDR3 is given with its conserved first and last residue. The order of the fields is clone size, J gene, V gene, D gene, CDR3 length, CDR3 DNA, CDR3 protein. The D gene is left open where the match is weak. Where a row states a size, it is once, few, many or the class of an expanded clone; other rows omit it.

abundance: -; j_gene: TRBJ1-2; v_gene: TRBV2; d_gene: -; len: 13; CDR3nt: TGTGCCAGCAGTGAAGGGGGACTGACTCGCTACACCTTC; CDR3aa: CASSEGGLTRYTF
abundance: -; j_gene: TRBJ2-3; v_gene: TRBV2; d_gene: TRBD2; len: 14; CDR3nt: TGTGCCAGCGGACTAGCGGGGATCACAGATACGCAGTATTTT; CDR3aa: CASGLAGITDTQYF
abundance: -; j_gene: TRBJ2-7; v_gene: TRBV6-1; d_gene: -; len: 15; CDR3nt: TGTGCCAGCAGTGATTTGGCACAGGGATGGAACGAGCAGTACTTC; CDR3aa: CASSDLAQGWNEQYF
abundance: -; j_gene: TRBJ2-1; v_gene: TRBV18; d_gene: TRBD2; len: 16; CDR3nt: TGTGCCAGCTCACCACCGGGCGGGAGGGCCATCAATGAGCAGTTCTTC; CDR3aa: CASSPPGGRAINEQFF
abundance: -; j_gene: TRBJ2-1; v_gene: TRBV4-1; d_gene: -; len: 16; CDR3nt: TGCGCCAGCAGCCAGAGTACCGGGACTCCAAGACATGAGCAGTTCTTC; CDR3aa: CASSQSTGTPRHEQFF
abundance: -; j_gene: TRBJ2-3; v_gene: TRBV27; d_gene: TRBD2; len: 20; CDR3nt: TGTGCCAGCAGTTTATTTCCCCCGGCTAGCGGGATAGGGGCGACAGATACGCAGTATTTT; CDR3aa: CASSLFPPASGIGATDTQYF
abundance: -; j_gene: TRBJ2-5; v_gene: TRBV6-1; d_gene: -; len: 13; CDR3nt: TGTGCCAGCACTCTACGGACAGCGGAGACCCAGTACTTC; CDR3aa: CASTLRTAETQYF
abundance: -; j_gene: TRBJ1-2; v_gene: TRBV5-1; d_gene: -; len: 15; CDR3nt: TGCGCCAGCAGCTTGTTGGGGCCTAAACTCTATGGCTACACCTTC; CDR3aa: CASSLLGPKLYGYTF
abundance: -; j_gene: TRBJ1-2; v_gene: TRBV10-3; d_gene: -; len: 13; CDR3nt: TGTGCCATCACGGGGGTTTTGGACTATGGCTACACCTTC; CDR3aa: CAITGVLDYGYTF
abundance: few; j_gene: TRBJ1-4; v_gene: TRBV19; d_gene: -; len: 13; CDR3nt: TGTGCCACCGCTTTAGGGGATAATGAAAAACTGTTTTTT; CDR3aa: CATALGDNEKLFF
abundance: -; j_gene: TRBJ2-7; v_gene: TRBV7-2; d_gene: TRBD1; len: 14; CDR3nt: TGCGCCAGCAGCAGTCACGGACAGGGCTACGAGCAGTACTTC; CDR3aa: CASSSHGQGYEQYF
abundance: -; j_gene: TRBJ1-5; v_gene: TRBV19; d_gene: -; len: 13; CDR3nt: TGTGCCAGTAGACTTAACAGCAATCAGCCCCAGCATTTT; CDR3aa: CASRLNSNQPQHF
abundance: -; j_gene: TRBJ1-3; v_gene: TRBV5-1; d_gene: -; len: 17; CDR3nt: TGCGCCAGCAGCTTGGCCGTGTGGAACCCGGGAGGAAACACCATATATTTT; CDR3aa: CASSLAVWNPGGNTIYF
abundance: -; j_gene: TRBJ2-3; v_gene: TRBV2; d_gene: TRBD2; len: 13; CDR3nt: TGTGCCAGAGGGACTAGCGGGGTCGATACGCAGTATTTT; CDR3aa: CARGTSGVDTQYF